A selection of T cell receptor beta chains follows, all from one sample in a study of blood T cell repertoires in COVID-19. The protocol was immunoSEQ multiplex PCR, while the TCRdb copy is restricted to in-frame clones and leaves out a portion. The sample lists 300,000 to 400,000 clones, more than 90% seen once, with 2.6% in the top ten. Sequencing input: PBMCs or T cells enriched from blood (not recorded which). The receptors originated from a man in his 60s who had recovered from COVID-19. Each CDR3 is given with its conserved first and last residue. The D gene is left open where the match is weak. The listing skips clone size in some rows; elsewhere it reads once, few, many or a size class.

CDR3aa	CDR3nt	j_gene	abundance	v_gene	d_gene
CASSSQGYTEAFF	TGTGCCAGCAGCTCCCAGGGGTACACTGAAGCTTTCTTT	TRBJ1-1	NA	TRBV7-8	NA
CASSPSSLYRDCVEWQYF	TGTGCCAGCAGCCCTAGCTCCCTATACAGGGATTGTGTGGAATGGCAGTACTTC	TRBJ2-7	NA	TRBV21-1	NA
CASSMATLQYF	TGTGCCAGTAGTATGGCGACATTGCAGTATTTT	TRBJ2-3	NA	TRBV19	NA
CASSLTSGQETQYF	TGTGCCAGCAGTTTGACTAGCGGACAAGAGACCCAGTACTTC	TRBJ2-5	NA	TRBV6-5	TRBD2
CASSLDPPSRTSGFTDTQYF	TGTGCCAGCAGCTTAGATCCCCCCTCTAGAACTAGCGGATTCACAGATACGCAGTATTTT	TRBJ2-3	NA	TRBV11-3	TRBD2
CASSLTGTGNTIYF	TGTGCCAGTTCATTGACAGGGACTGGAAACACCATATATTTT	TRBJ1-3	NA	TRBV19	TRBD1
CSVEDRGRLAFF	TGCAGCGTTGAGGACAGGGGGCGATTAGCTTTCTTT	TRBJ1-1	NA	TRBV29-1	TRBD1
CASSGRDSLHSQPQHF	TGTGCCAGTAGTGGACGGGACAGCTTGCACAGTCAGCCCCAGCATTTT	TRBJ1-5	NA	TRBV19	TRBD1
CASREGALSGNTIYF	TGTGCCAGCAGAGAGGGGGCTCTCTCTGGAAACACCATATATTTT	TRBJ1-3	NA	TRBV5-5	TRBD1
CATSDPAERGYNEQFF	TGTGCCACCAGTGATCCCGCAGAGCGGGGATACAATGAGCAGTTCTTC	TRBJ2-1	once	TRBV24-1	TRBD2
CASSLYSSNSPLHF	TGCGCCAGCAGCTTGTACAGTTCTAATTCACCCCTCCACTTT	TRBJ1-6	NA	TRBV5-1	NA
CASSIAESGTGELFF	TGTGCCAGTAGTATCGCGGAATCGGGAACCGGGGAGCTGTTTTTT	TRBJ2-2	NA	TRBV19	NA
CASSYSIQGAGELFF	TGTGCCAGCAGTTACTCGATTCAGGGGGCCGGGGAGCTGTTTTTT	TRBJ2-2	NA	TRBV6-5	TRBD1
CASSLSAADGYTF	TGTGCCAGCAGCTTATCCGCAGCGGATGGCTACACCTTC	TRBJ1-2	NA	TRBV7-3	NA
CASSYELAGDEQYF	TGTGCCAGCAGTTACGAATTAGCGGGAGACGAGCAGTACTTC	TRBJ2-7	NA	TRBV6-6	TRBD2
CASGFQGALHF	TGTGCTAGTGGTTTCCAAGGGGCCCTCCACTTT	TRBJ1-6	few	TRBV12-5	NA
CASSSGQTVNANEKLFF	TGTGCCAGCAGCTCCGGACAGACGGTGAATGCTAATGAAAAACTGTTTTTT	TRBJ1-4	NA	TRBV11-2	NA
CAWSVNVGRTPTYEQYF	TGTGCCTGGAGTGTAAATGTAGGAAGGACACCGACCTACGAGCAGTACTTC	TRBJ2-7	NA	TRBV30	NA
CASSRKGRGQPQHF	TGTGCCAGCAGTCGAAAGGGGAGGGGTCAGCCCCAGCATTTT	TRBJ1-5	once	TRBV6-5	NA
CASSYSRDTYEQYF	TGTGCCAGCAGTTACTCGAGGGATACCTACGAGCAGTACTTC	TRBJ2-7	NA	TRBV6-2/TRBV6-3	NA
CASSYSQGFYEQYF	TGTGCCAGCAGTTATTCACAGGGTTTCTACGAGCAGTACTTC	TRBJ2-7	NA	TRBV6-6	NA
CASSPRRGEGAFF	TGTGCCAGCAGCCCCCGCCGGGGGGAAGGAGCTTTCTTT	TRBJ1-1	few	TRBV4-2	NA
CASSQGARVEGNYGYTF	TGTGCCAGCAGCCAGGGGGCCAGGGTGGAGGGTAACTATGGCTACACCTTC	TRBJ1-2	NA	TRBV9	TRBD1
CASSQPGQNEAFF	TGTGCCAGCAGCCAGCCGGGACAGAATGAAGCTTTCTTT	TRBJ1-1	NA	TRBV5-4	TRBD1
CASSQTGAGVYEQFF	TGTGCCAGCAGCCAAACCGGAGCGGGAGTCTATGAGCAGTTCTTC	TRBJ2-1	NA	TRBV3-1/TRBV3-2	TRBD2